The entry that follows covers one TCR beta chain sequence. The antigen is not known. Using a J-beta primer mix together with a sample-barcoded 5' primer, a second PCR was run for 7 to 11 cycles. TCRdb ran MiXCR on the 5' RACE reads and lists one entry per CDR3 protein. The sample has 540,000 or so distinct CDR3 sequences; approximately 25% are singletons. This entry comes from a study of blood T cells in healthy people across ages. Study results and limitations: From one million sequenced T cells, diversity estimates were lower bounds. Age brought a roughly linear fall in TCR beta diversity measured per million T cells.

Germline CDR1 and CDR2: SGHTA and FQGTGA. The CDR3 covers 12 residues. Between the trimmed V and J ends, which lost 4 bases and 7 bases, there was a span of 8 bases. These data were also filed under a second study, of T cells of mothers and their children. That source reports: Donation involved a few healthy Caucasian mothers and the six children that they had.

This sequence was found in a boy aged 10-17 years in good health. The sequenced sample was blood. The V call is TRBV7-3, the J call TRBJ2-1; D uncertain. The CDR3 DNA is TGTGCCAGCAGCTCCTATGGTAATGAGCAGTTCTTC. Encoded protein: CASSSYGNEQFF. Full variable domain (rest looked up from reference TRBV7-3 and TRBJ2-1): GAGVSQTPSNKVTEKGKYVELRCDPISGHTALYWYRQSLGQGPEFLIYFQGTGAADDSGLPNDRFFAVRPEGSVSTLKIQRTERGDSAVYLCASSSYGNEQFFGPGTRLTVL.